Each of the 22 T cell receptor beta chains below was sequenced from the same sample in a study of prognosis after radiotherapy for stage I lung cancer. The authors amplified TCR beta CDR3 from genomic DNA using two-round multiplex PCR. Every TRBV and TRBJ gene had its own specific primer in first-round PCR. MiXCR was run by TCRdb on the multiplex PCR reads, yielding one entry per CDR3 protein. The table records about 15,000 distinct CDR3 sequences, just under 45% of them present only once. The sequenced sample was PBMCs, obtained before or after stereotactic body radiation therapy (not recorded which). The receptor set was obtained from a donor of 50 years or more with non-small cell lung cancer.

On this clonotype: One base separates it from a far larger clone, so it is likely a read error. CDR3 loop: CASNLGRGTEAFF. DNA for the CDR3: TGTGCCAGCAACCTGGGACGGGGCACTGAAGCTTTCTTT. The chain recombines TRBV16 with TRBJ1-1, with D possibly TRBD1 on 5 matching bases. The CDR3 loop spans 13 amino acids. V lost 7 bases to trimming and J lost 4 bases, with 13 bases between them. Germline V CDR1 and CDR2: KGHSY, FQNENV.

This clonotype occurred many times. This may be a read error: a much more frequent sequence differs by one nucleotide. The CDR3 DNA sequence: TGTGCCAGCGGTGGCGGACAGGGTGCAGATACGCAGTATTTT. The encoded protein is CASGGGQGADTQYF. V gene TRBV6-1 combines with J gene TRBJ2-3; 8 bases are a match to TRBD1. V trimming: 8 bases; J trimming: 4 bases; junction bases outside the gene matches: 8. Germline V gives CDR1 MNHNS, CDR2 SASEGT. The CDR3 runs 14 residues.

This clonotype was found many times. This sequence joins TRBV12-3 or TRBV12-4 and TRBJ2-5; D ambiguous. CDR3 size: 13 residues. V lost 0 bases and J 5 bases, leaving 7 bases between the germline ends. The CDR3 DNA sequence: TGTGCCAGCAGTTTAGCGAGGCCGGAGACCCAGTACTTC. This codes for CASSLARPETQYF.

As regards this clonotype: A far bigger clonotype differs at one base, so this is likely a read error. The chain has TRBV6-2 or TRBV6-3 and TRBJ2-7; a possible D gene is TRBD2 (5 bases). Trimming removed 7 bases from V and 10 bases from J, with 17 bases in between. This CDR3 is built from 12 residues. Germline loops: CDR1 MNHEY, CDR2 SVGEGT. Here the CDR3 reads CASTEGVPAQYF. CDR3 nucleotides: TGTGCCAGCACCGAGGGCGTTCCAGCCCAGTACTTC.

This clonotype was recorded at least ten times. J is TRBJ2-5 and V is TRBV6-2 or TRBV6-3, with TRBD2 matching 10 bases. The V and J ends lost 5 bases and 4 bases, in that order; junction bases with no gene match: 10. This CDR3 has 16 amino acids. CDR1 is MNHEY, CDR2 SVGEGT, per germline. The CDR3 loop reads CASSRRPSGRGETQYF. The CDR3 DNA reads TGTGCCAGCAGTCGGCGACCTAGCGGGAGAGGAGAGACCCAGTACTTC.

This clonotype was found many times. CDR3 loop: CSVLGQVDSYGYTF. For the CDR3, the DNA is TGCAGCGTGCTGGGACAGGTCGACTCCTATGGCTACACCTTC. The chain links TRBV29-1 to TRBJ1-2; 8 nucleotides match TRBD1. Germline-derived CDR1 and CDR2 are SQVTM and ANQGSEA. The V segment lost 6 bases and the J segment 4 bases; nucleotides outside the gene matches: 10. This CDR3 spans 14 amino acids.

This clonotype was seen at least ten times. The chain combines TRBV7-2 with TRBJ1-5; D uncertain. V was shortened by 0 bases and J by 6 bases, with 12 bases between the two germline ends. The CDR3 has 15 residues. The germline V gene has CDR1 SGHTA and CDR2 FQGNSA. This CDR3 is CASSLAGKIGQPQHF. The CDR3 bases are TGTGCCAGCAGCTTAGCAGGGAAGATCGGTCAGCCCCAGCATTTT.

This clonotype was counted ten times or more. The rearrangement joins TRBV18 to TRBJ1-1, with D possibly being TRBD1 (5 bases). V was shortened by 3 bases and J by 1 base, with 15 bases between the two germline ends. The CDR3 spans 16 residues. Germline V gene data show CDR1 as KGHSH and CDR2 as LQKENI. CDR3 DNA: TGTGCCAGCTCACCCCGGCAGGGTAGGAGGAACACTGAAGCTTTCTTT. Amino acids: CASSPRQGRRNTEAFF.

This clonotype was found once. CDR3 region: CAIRSRDRGLGGYTF. CDR3 in DNA: TGTGCCATCAGATCACGAGACAGGGGGCTGGGTGGCTACACCTTC. The J gene is TRBJ1-2, the V gene TRBV10-3; 10 bases agree with TRBD1. This CDR3 is 15 amino acids long. Trimming cost V 6 bases and J 7 bases; bases outside gene matches: 11. The germline V gene encodes CDR1 ENHRY and CDR2 SYGVKD.

The chain combines TRBV6-5 with TRBJ1-5; D remains unclear. Looked up from germline, CDR1 is MNHEY and CDR2 is SVGAGI. CDR3 size: 15 residues. V shed 0 bases and J shed 0 bases, with 6 bases lying between them. The CDR3 bases are TGTGCCAGCAGTTACTCCAGTTATAGCAATCAGCCCCAGCATTTT. This gives the protein CASSYSSYSNQPQHF.

There are a few counts of this clonotype. This chain connects TRBV19 to TRBJ2-7, with TRBD2 identical over 7 bases. From germline, CDR1 is LNHDA and CDR2 SQIVND (reference sequence). With 6 bases clipped from V and 4 bases from J, the junction kept 6 bases outside the gene matches. This CDR3 spans 13 amino acids. Here the CDR3 DNA reads TGTGCCAGTAGGGTAGCGGGCGGGTACGAGCAGTACTTC. This sequence encodes CASRVAGGYEQYF.

This clonotype was picked up many times. The rearrangement joins TRBV2 to TRBJ2-5, with TRBD1 matching over 8 bases. This CDR3 has 16 amino acids. The germline gives CDR1 SNHLY, CDR2 FYNNEI. J gave up 3 bases and V 2 bases, and 8 bases lay outside the gene matches. CDR3 in amino acids: CASSEPGTGVEETQYF. The CDR3 nucleotides read TGTGCCAGCAGTGAACCTGGGACAGGCGTAGAAGAGACCCAGTACTTC.

The rearrangement uses TRBV6-2 or TRBV6-3 and TRBJ1-5; D not resolved. Germline CDR1 MNHEY, CDR2 SVGEGT. V was shortened by 5 bases and J by 12 bases, with 20 bases between the two germline ends. The CDR3 totals 14 residues. This CDR3 is CASSTGRVNHLQHF. CDR3 DNA: TGTGCCAGCAGTACCGGTAGGGTCAATCATCTCCAGCATTTT.

This clonotype appeared many times. This chain joins TRBV20-1 and TRBJ2-5, with unresolved D. The CDR3 is 13 residues long. Germline V CDR1 and CDR2: DFQATT, SNEGSKA (reference sequence). V gave up 0 bases and J gave up 5 bases, with 10 bases separating them. CDR3 nucleotide sequence: TGCAGTGCTAGAGAGGCTAGTTTGGAGACCCAGTACTTC. It yields the protein CSAREASLETQYF.

The chain employs TRBV6-1 and TRBJ2-1; 13 bases match TRBD2. Germline-derived CDR1 and CDR2 are MNHNS and SASEGT. The CDR3 is made up of 15 amino acids. After removal of 6 bases from V and 6 bases from J, the junction contained 5 bases not matched to a gene. CDR3 bases: TGTGCCAGCAGCCTAGGGACTAGCGGGACCAATGAGCAGTTCTTC. The encoded protein is CASSLGTSGTNEQFF.

This clonotype was recorded at least ten times. The chain couples TRBV18 to TRBJ1-2; D not certain. V lost 4 bases and J lost 6, with 9 bases in between. Germline CDR1 reads KGHSH; CDR2 reads LQKENI. The CDR3 extends over 12 amino acids. CDR3 coding DNA: TGTGCCAGCTCACGGCCCGTAGATGGCTACACCTTC. Translation: CASSRPVDGYTF.

This clonotype showed up many times. The chain employs TRBV7-9 and TRBJ2-5, with TRBD1 matching over 9 bases. This CDR3 spans 16 amino acids. Germline assignment: CDR1 SEHNR and CDR2 FQNEAQ (reference sequence). The V gene end was trimmed by 8 bases and the J gene end by 5 bases; junction bases not matched to a gene: 15. As DNA, the CDR3 is TGTGCCAGCGCATCCCTGGGACAGGGTTTACGGGAGACCCAGTACTTC. It is translated as CASASLGQGLRETQYF. Together with reference TRBV7-9 and TRBJ2-5, the CDR3 gives the full variable domain: DTGVSQNPRHKITKRGQNVTFRCDPISEHNRLYWYRQTLGQGPEFLTYFQNEAQLEKSRLLSDRFSAERPKGSFSTLEIQRTEQGDSAMYLCASASLGQGLRETQYFGPGTRLLVL.

CDR3 sequence (DNA): TGTGCCAGCAGAAGCCGGGGGAACACTGAAGCTTTCTTT. Residues: CASRSRGNTEAFF. The chain carries TRBV6-1 and TRBJ1-1, with D uncertain. The CDR3 spans 13 residues. Germline V gene lookup returns CDR1 MNHNS and CDR2 SASEGT. Trimming cost V 6 bases and J 1 base, with 9 bases left between them.

The chain has TRBV20-1 and TRBJ2-5; maybe TRBD2 (5 bases). Germline V gene data show CDR1 as DFQATT and CDR2 as SNEGSKA (reference sequence). The CDR3 spans 11 residues. V shed 8 bases and J shed 5 bases, with 12 bases lying between them. In DNA, the CDR3 is TGCAGTCCCGGGGTGTGGGAGACCCAGTACTTC. Translating it yields CSPGVWETQYF.

This clonotype was observed many times. The chain couples TRBV28 to TRBJ2-7; TRBD1 aligns across 11 bases. In germline, CDR1 is MDHEN, CDR2 SYDVKM. This CDR3 region has 15 residues. V dropped 4 bases and J dropped 7; count of bases not matched to a gene: 9. The CDR3 bases are TGTGCCAGCAGTTCCCCGGGACAGGGGGTAGCGGAGCAGTACTTC. Its protein product is CASSSPGQGVAEQYF.

The rearrangement joins TRBV5-4 to TRBJ2-3, with TRBD2 matching 10 bases. The V gene's germline CDR1 is SGHNT and CDR2 YYREEE (reference sequence). This CDR3 is 17 amino acids long. V dropped 2 bases and J dropped 2; count of bases not matched to a gene: 8. CDR3 loop: CASSFSRGLAVTDTQYF. The DNA for the CDR3 is TGTGCCAGCAGCTTTTCTAGAGGACTAGCGGTCACAGATACGCAGTATTTT.

The table lists this clonotype with a count of one. CDR3 region: CASSPGLAVHTGELFF. The DNA for the CDR3 is TGCGCCAGCAGCCCCGGACTAGCGGTGCACACCGGGGAGCTGTTTTTT. The chain combines TRBV5-1 with TRBJ2-2; the match to TRBD2 covers 10 bases. The trim removed 4 bases at V and 3 bases at J, leaving 6 bases unmatched. The CDR3 loop spans 16 amino acids. Germline V gene data show CDR1 as SGHRS and CDR2 as YFSETQ.